This T cell receptor beta chain was identified in a study of cytomegalovirus exposure and HLA in healthy donors. In the study overall: Tens of millions of unique TCRs from HLA-typed donors made up an early data release. Notes on the study in general: Association with HLA alleles at 0.05 false discovery rate was found for 16,951 TCR beta sequences in a later analysis. Other equally common chains were less clonally expanded than HLA-associated TCR beta chains, a later analysis showed.

The PCR used 60 Vbeta and 13 Jbeta primers. Here immunoSEQ multiplex PCR was the method, and the copy in TCRdb shows in-frame clones only, minus some. The sample records approximately 110,000 clones, approximately 80% being singletons. A word on this clone: No antigen is known for it.

Per the germline V gene, CDR1 is SGDLS and CDR2 is YYNGEE. The V end lost 2 bases, the J end lost 0 bases, and 14 bases lay between the germline ends. The CDR3 is made up of 17 amino acids. This chain connects TRBV9 to TRBJ2-2; weak D call: TRBD1 (6 bases). Material for sequencing was PBMCs. The receptor comes from a man aged 35 to 55 in good health and CMV-seronegative. The CDR3 DNA sequence: TGTGCCAGCAGCGTCTTTCGAGGGGGAGCGAACACCGGGGAGCTGTTTTTT. It encodes CASSVFRGGANTGELFF.